The 17 T cell receptor beta chains below were found in one sample sequenced in a study of blood T cell repertoires in COVID-19. Sequencing was performed with immunoSEQ multiplex PCR; in TCRdb, only in-frame clones are kept and a portion is missing. In the table there are about 260,000 clones, around 91% of which are singletons. The sequencing input was PBMCs or T cells enriched from blood (not recorded which). The receptor set was obtained from a woman aged 18-35 years who had recovered from COVID-19.

The V call is TRBV12-3 or TRBV12-4, the J call TRBJ1-4; D possibly corresponds to TRBD1 (5 bases). Trimming removed 0 bases from V and 7 bases from J, with 6 bases in between. The CDR3 totals 13 residues. CDR3 residues: CASSLAQGEKLFF. The CDR3 region has the DNA TGTGCCAGCAGTTTAGCGCAGGGTGAAAAACTGTTTTTT.

The V and J genes are TRBV19 and TRBJ2-7; 8 bases agree with TRBD2. Trimming cost V 3 bases and J 4 bases; bases outside gene matches: 8. The CDR3 has 15 residues. The germline V gene has CDR1 LNHDA and CDR2 SQIVND (reference sequence). DNA for the CDR3: TGTGCCAGTAGTATGGCGGGGACTAGTGGATACGAGCAGTACTTC. Protein sequence: CASSMAGTSGYEQYF.

The chain carries TRBV10-3 and TRBJ2-3, with a tentative D call TRBD1 (5 bases). The germline V gene has CDR1 ENHRY and CDR2 SYGVKD. The CDR3 runs to 13 residues. Trimming shortened V by 7 bases and J by 1 base, and 9 bases separated the two germline ends. The CDR3 DNA reads as TGTGCCATCAAAGGGGCTGGCACAGATACGCAGTATTTT. It specifies CAIKGAGTDTQYF.

This chain uses TRBV6-5 with TRBJ1-2; D is possibly TRBD1 (5 bases). The CDR3 totals 16 residues. Germline CDR1 reads MNHEY; CDR2 reads SVGAGI. V lost 1 base to trimming and J lost 0 bases, with 12 bases between them. DNA of the CDR3: TGTGCCAGCAGTTACTTAAGAACGGGGGCTAACTATGGCTACACCTTC. It yields the protein CASSYLRTGANYGYTF.

This chain uses TRBV19 with TRBJ1-5; no definite D call. Per germline, CDR1 LNHDA and CDR2 SQIVND (reference sequence). This CDR3 has 15 amino acids. V gave up 7 bases and J gave up 0 bases, with 13 bases separating them. CDR3 sequence: CASTQTETSNQPQHF. The CDR3 region has the DNA TGTGCCAGTACCCAGACTGAAACTAGCAATCAGCCCCAGCATTTT.

This clone was found a few times. The chain recombines TRBV4-1 with TRBJ2-2, with a weak D call TRBD2 (7 bases). V was trimmed by 6 bases and J by 4 bases, leaving 15 bases between them. Germline values: CDR1 MGHRA, CDR2 YSYEKL. This CDR3 has 15 residues. Here the CDR3 reads CASRPQGGGTGELFF. CDR3 coding DNA: TGCGCCAGCAGACCACAGGGAGGGGGCACCGGGGAGCTGTTTTTT.

The chain links TRBV27 to TRBJ2-7, with 9 bases fitting TRBD1. CDR3 length: 14 amino acids. V lost 6 bases and J lost 7; bases outside the gene matches: 10. CDR1 and CDR2 (germline): MNHEY, SMNVEV (reference sequence). This CDR3 reads CASSPGQGIQEQYF. The CDR3 nucleotides are TGTGCCAGCAGCCCCGGACAGGGGATCCAGGAGCAGTACTTC.

The sample holds one count of this clone. The chain uses TRBV7-8 and TRBJ2-1; D unresolved. V gave up 1 base and J gave up 3 bases, with 16 bases separating them. The CDR3 runs 17 residues. In germline, CDR1 is SGHVS, CDR2 FQNEAQ. As DNA, the CDR3 is TGTGCCAGCAGCTTAGTTTCAAGGCTAGGTCTCTACAATGAGCAGTTCTTC. Amino acid sequence: CASSLVSRLGLYNEQFF. Together with reference TRBV7-8 and TRBJ2-1, the CDR3 gives the full variable domain: GAGVSQSPRYKVAKRGQDVALRCDPISGHVSLFWYQQALGQGPEFLTYFQNEAQLDKSGLPSDRFFAERPEGSVSTLKIQRTQQEDSAVYLCASSLVSRLGLYNEQFFGPGTRLTVL.

The rearrangement links TRBV12-3 or TRBV12-4 to TRBJ2-7; TRBD2 aligns across 11 bases. V lost 6 bases, J lost 7 bases, and 5 bases stayed unmatched. The CDR3 length is 13 residues. CDR3 sequence (DNA): TGTGCCAGCAGCATGACTAGCGGGGTTGAGCAGTACTTC. It codes for CASSMTSGVEQYF.

The gene calls are TRBV12-3 or TRBV12-4 and TRBJ1-2; 9 positions agree with TRBD1. V was clipped by 5 bases and J by 8 bases; unmatched bases: 6. The CDR3 extends over 13 amino acids. CDR3 sequence: CASSLRQGVGYTF. DNA of the CDR3: TGTGCCAGCAGTCTGAGACAGGGGGTAGGCTACACCTTC.

The chain is built from TRBV2 and TRBJ1-1; D perhaps matches TRBD1 (6 bases). V dropped 6 bases and J dropped 1 base, with 9 bases sitting between them. CDR1 SNHLY and CDR2 FYNNEI come from the germline V gene. This CDR3 has 13 residues. The CDR3 coding sequence is TGTGCCAGCAGGAGCAGGGGGAACACTGAAGCTTTCTTT. Residues: CASRSRGNTEAFF.

The chain couples TRBV6-6 to TRBJ1-1; the match to TRBD1 covers 7 bases. CDR1 is MNHNY and CDR2 is SVGAGI in the germline V gene (reference sequence). V trimming: 6 bases; J trimming: 11 bases; junction bases outside the gene matches: 18. The CDR3 sequence is 15 residues long. Written as DNA, the CDR3 is TGTGCCAGCAGCCGCGACAGGGCCAACCCGCGGCGGGCTTTCTTT. This encodes CASSRDRANPRRAFF.

This clone appeared a few times. V gene TRBV6-2 or TRBV6-3 combines with J gene TRBJ2-3, with a weak D call TRBD2 (5 bases). This CDR3 contains 14 residues. In germline, CDR1 is MNHEY, CDR2 SVGEGT. V shed 5 bases and J shed 1 base, with 10 bases lying between them. The CDR3 DNA reads as TGTGCCAGCAGTACCAGGCGGGGCACAGATACGCAGTATTTT. It yields the protein CASSTRRGTDTQYF.

The rearrangement uses TRBV5-6 and TRBJ2-3; no definite D call. Trimming stripped 0 bases from V and 3 bases from J, with 20 bases between. The CDR3 extends over 18 amino acids. Germline V lookup: CDR1 SGHDT, CDR2 YYEEEE. For the CDR3, the DNA is TGTGCCAGCAGCTTGGTATCGAGTGTCTCCGGAGAAACAGATACGCAGTATTTT. It translates to CASSLVSSVSGETDTQYF.

The chain has TRBV2 and TRBJ1-1, with a possible D match to TRBD1 (6 bases). The CDR3 length is 14 residues. From germline, CDR1 is SNHLY and CDR2 FYNNEI. Trimming removed 5 bases from V and 4 bases from J, with 14 bases in between. In nucleotides, the CDR3 is TGTGCCAGCAGTCAAACCCAGGGGCCCACTGAAGCTTTCTTT. Its protein is CASSQTQGPTEAFF.

This chain uses TRBV9 with TRBJ1-1; D is possibly TRBD1 (5 bases). CDR3 length: 15 residues. Trimming removed 6 bases from V and 0 bases from J, with 15 bases in between. The V gene's germline CDR1 is SGDLS and CDR2 YYNGEE. CDR3 region: CASTTGAFLNTEAFF. CDR3 DNA sequence: TGTGCCAGCACCACTGGGGCATTCTTGAACACTGAAGCTTTCTTT.

This clone was counted between two and nine times. This rearrangement joins TRBV6-5 to TRBJ2-6; D not certain. The CDR3 is made up of 15 amino acids. The V end lost 5 bases, the J end lost 0 bases, and 8 bases lay between the germline ends. In germline, CDR1 is MNHEY, CDR2 SVGAGI. The CDR3 region is CASSHESSGANVLTF. Here the CDR3 DNA reads TGTGCCAGCAGTCACGAGAGCTCTGGGGCCAACGTCCTGACTTTC.